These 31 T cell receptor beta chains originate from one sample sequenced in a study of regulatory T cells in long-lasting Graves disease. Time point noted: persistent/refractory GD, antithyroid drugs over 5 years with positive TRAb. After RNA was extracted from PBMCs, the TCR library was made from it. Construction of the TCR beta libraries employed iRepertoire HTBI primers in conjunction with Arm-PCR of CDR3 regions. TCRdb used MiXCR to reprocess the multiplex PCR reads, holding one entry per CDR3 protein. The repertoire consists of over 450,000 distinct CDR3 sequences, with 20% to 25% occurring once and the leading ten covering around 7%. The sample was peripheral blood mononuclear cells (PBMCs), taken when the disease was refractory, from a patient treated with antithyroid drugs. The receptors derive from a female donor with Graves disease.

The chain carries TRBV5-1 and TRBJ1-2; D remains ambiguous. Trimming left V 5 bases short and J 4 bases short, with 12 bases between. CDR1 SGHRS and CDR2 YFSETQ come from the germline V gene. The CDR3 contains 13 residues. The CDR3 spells CASRSSGSYGYTF. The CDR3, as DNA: TGCGCCAGCAGGTCCTCCGGGAGCTATGGCTACACCTTC.

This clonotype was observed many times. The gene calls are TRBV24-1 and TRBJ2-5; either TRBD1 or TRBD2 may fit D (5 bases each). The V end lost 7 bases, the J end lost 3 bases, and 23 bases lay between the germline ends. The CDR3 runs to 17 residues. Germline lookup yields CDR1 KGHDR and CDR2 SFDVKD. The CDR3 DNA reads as TGTGCCACCAGGAGGGGCAGGGTCCCCGCCCGAAAAGAGACCCAGTACTTC. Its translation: CATRRGRVPARKETQYF.

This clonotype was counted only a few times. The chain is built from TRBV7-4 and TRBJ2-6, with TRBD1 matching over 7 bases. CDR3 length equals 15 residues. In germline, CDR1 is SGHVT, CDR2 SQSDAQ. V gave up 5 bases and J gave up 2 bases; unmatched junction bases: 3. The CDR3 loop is CASSTQGTGANVLTF. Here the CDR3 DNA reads TGTGCCAGCAGCACACAGGGGACTGGGGCCAACGTCCTGACTTTC.

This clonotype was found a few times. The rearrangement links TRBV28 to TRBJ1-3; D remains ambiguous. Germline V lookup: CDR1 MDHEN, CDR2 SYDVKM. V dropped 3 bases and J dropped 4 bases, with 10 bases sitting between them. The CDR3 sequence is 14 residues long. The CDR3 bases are TGTGCCAGCAGTTTGACGGGAGCGGGAAACACCATATATTTT. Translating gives CASSLTGAGNTIYF.

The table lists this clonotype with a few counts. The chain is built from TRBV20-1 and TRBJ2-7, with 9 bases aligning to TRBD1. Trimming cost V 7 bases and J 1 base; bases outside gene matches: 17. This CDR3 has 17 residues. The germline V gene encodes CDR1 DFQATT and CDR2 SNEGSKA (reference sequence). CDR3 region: CSVGDASKGTGSYEQYF. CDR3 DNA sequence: TGCAGTGTGGGGGACGCCTCTAAGGGGACAGGGTCCTACGAGCAGTACTTC.

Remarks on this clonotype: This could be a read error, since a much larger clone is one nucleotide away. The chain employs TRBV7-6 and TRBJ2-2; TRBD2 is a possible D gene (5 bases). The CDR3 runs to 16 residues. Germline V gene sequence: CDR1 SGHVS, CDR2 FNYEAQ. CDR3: CAGSGSDWLNTGELFF. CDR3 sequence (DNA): TGTGCCGGCAGCGGAAGCGACTGGCTGAACACCGGGGAGCTGTTTTTT.

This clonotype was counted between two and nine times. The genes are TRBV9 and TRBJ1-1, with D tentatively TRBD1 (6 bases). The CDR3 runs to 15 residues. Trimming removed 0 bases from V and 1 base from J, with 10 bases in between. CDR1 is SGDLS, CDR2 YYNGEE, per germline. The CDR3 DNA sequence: TGTGCCAGCAGCGTAGGACAGGAGCCGAACACTGAAGCTTTCTTT. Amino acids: CASSVGQEPNTEAFF.

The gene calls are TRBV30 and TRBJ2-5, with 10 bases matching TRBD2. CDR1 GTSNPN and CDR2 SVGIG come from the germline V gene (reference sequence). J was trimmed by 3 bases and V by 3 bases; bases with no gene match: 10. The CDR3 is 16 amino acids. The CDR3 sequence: CAWRIPPLAGEETQYF. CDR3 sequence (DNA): TGTGCCTGGAGGATTCCCCCCCTAGCGGGGGAAGAGACCCAGTACTTC.

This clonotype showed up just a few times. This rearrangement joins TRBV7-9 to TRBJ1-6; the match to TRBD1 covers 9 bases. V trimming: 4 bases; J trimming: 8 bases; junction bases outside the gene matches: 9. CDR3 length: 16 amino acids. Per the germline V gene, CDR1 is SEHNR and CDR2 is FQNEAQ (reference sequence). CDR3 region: CASSSTDRGYYSPLHF. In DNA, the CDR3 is TGTGCCAGCAGCTCGACAGACAGGGGGTATTATTCACCCCTCCACTTT.

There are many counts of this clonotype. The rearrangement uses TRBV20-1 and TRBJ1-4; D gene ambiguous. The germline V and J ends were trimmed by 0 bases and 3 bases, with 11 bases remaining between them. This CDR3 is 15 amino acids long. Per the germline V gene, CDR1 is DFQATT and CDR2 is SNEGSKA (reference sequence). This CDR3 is CSARDPRGSNEKLFF. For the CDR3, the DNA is TGCAGTGCTAGAGATCCCCGGGGATCTAATGAAAAACTGTTTTTT.

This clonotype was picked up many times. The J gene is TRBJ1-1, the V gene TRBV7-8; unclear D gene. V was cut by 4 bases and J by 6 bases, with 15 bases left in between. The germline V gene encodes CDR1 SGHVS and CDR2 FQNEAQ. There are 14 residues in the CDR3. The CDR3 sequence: CASSSPVSGAEAFF. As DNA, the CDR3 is TGTGCCAGCAGCTCCCCAGTAAGTGGGGCTGAAGCTTTCTTT.

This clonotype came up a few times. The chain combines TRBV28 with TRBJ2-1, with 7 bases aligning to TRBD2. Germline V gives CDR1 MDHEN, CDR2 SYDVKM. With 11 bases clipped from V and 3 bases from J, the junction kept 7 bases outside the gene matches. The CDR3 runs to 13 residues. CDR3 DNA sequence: TGTGCCGTCGGGGGGTTGGGCTACAATGAGCAGTTCTTC. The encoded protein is CAVGGLGYNEQFF.

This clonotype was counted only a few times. The DNA for the CDR3 is TGTGCCAGCAGCTTAGCCTGGGGGGGGGAGCAGTACTTC. Translation: CASSLAWGGEQYF. This chain uses TRBV7-6 with TRBJ2-7; 7 bases are a match to TRBD2. With V trimmed by 0 bases and J by 7 bases, 3 bases remained unmatched. Germline-derived CDR1 and CDR2 are SGHVS and FNYEAQ. The CDR3 spans 13 residues.

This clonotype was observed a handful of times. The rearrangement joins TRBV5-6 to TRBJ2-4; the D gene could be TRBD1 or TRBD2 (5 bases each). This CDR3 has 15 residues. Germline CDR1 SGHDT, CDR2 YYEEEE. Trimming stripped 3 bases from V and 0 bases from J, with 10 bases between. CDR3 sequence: CASSSTGTAKNIQYF. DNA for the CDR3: TGTGCCAGCAGCTCCACGGGGACAGCCAAAAACATTCAGTACTTC.

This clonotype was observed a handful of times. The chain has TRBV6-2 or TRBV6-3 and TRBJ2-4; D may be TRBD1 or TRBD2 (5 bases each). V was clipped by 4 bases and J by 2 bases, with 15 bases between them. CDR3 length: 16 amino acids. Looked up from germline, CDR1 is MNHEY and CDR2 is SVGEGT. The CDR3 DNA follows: TGTGCCAGCAGTTGGTTTTCTGGGACGCCCAAAAACATTCAGTACTTC. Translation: CASSWFSGTPKNIQYF.

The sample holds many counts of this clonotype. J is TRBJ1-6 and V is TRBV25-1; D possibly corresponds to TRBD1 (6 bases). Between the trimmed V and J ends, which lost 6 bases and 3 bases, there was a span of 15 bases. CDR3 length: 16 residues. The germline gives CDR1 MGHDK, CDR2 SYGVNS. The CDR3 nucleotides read TGTGCCAGCAGGTCCCCTGGACAGAGCTATAATTCACCCCTCCACTTT. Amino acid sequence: CASRSPGQSYNSPLHF.

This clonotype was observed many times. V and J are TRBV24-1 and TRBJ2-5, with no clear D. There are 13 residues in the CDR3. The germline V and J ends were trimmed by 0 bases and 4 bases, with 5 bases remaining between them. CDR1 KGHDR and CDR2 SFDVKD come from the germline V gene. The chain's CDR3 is CATSDLYPETQYF. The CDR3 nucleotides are TGTGCCACCAGTGATTTGTACCCAGAGACCCAGTACTTC.

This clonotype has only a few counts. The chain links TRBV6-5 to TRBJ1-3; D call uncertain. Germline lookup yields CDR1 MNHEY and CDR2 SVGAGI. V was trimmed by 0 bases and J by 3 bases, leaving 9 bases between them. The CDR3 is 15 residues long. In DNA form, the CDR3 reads TGTGCCAGCAGTTACTCGAAAGGGTTTGGAAACACCATATATTTT. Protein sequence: CASSYSKGFGNTIYF.

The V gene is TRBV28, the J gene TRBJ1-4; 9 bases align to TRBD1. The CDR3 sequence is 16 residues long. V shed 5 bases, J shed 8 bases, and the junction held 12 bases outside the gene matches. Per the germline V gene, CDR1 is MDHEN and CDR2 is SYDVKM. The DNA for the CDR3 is TGTGCCAGCAGTCCCAACCCACAGGGGGCAGGGGAAAAACTGTTTTTT. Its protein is CASSPNPQGAGEKLFF.

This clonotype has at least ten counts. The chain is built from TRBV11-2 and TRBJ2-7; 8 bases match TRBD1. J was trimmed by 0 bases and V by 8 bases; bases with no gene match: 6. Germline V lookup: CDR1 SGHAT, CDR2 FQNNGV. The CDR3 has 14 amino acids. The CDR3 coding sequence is TGTGCCAGCTCCTCGGACAGGGACTCCTACGAGCAGTACTTC. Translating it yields CASSSDRDSYEQYF.

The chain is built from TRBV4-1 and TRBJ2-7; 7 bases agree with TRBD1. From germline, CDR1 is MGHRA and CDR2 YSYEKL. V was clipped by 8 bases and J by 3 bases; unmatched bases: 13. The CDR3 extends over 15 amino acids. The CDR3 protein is CASSPPGTELYEQYF. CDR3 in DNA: TGCGCCAGCTCCCCCCCCGGGACAGAACTCTACGAGCAGTACTTC.

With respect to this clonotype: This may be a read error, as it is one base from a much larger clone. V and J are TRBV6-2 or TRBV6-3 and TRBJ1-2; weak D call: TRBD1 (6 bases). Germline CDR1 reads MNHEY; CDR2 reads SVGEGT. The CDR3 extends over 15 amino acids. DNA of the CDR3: TGTGCCGGCAGTCGACCGGACAGAGATAACTATGGCTACACCTTC. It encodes CAGSRPDRDNYGYTF.

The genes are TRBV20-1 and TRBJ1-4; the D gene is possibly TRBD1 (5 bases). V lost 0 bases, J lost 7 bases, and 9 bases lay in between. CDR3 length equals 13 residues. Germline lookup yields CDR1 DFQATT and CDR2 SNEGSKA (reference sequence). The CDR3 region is CSAREGTSEKLFF. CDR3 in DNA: TGCAGTGCTAGAGAGGGGACCAGTGAAAAACTGTTTTTT.

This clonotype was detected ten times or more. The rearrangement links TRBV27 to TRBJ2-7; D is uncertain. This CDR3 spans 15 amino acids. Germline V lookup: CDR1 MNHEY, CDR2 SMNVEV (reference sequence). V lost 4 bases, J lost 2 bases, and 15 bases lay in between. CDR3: CASSSELRPTYEQYF. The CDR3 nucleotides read TGTGCCAGCAGTTCAGAACTCCGGCCCACCTACGAGCAGTACTTC.

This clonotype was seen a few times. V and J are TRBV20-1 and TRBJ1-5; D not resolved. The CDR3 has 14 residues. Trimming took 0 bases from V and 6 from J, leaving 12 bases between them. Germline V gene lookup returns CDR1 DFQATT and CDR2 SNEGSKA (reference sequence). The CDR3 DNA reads TGCAGTGCTAGAGATCACAGTAAGGGTCAGCCCCAGCATTTT. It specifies CSARDHSKGQPQHF.

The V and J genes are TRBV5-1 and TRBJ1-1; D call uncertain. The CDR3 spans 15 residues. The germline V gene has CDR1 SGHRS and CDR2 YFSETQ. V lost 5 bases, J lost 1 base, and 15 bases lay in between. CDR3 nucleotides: TGCGCCAGCAGGTTCGGCGTAGTCGGGAACACTGAAGCTTTCTTT. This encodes CASRFGVVGNTEAFF.

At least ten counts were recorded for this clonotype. DNA of the CDR3: TGTGCCAGCAGTTTAAATCCGGAGGCCAACGTCCTGACTTTC. Protein: CASSLNPEANVLTF. The chain joins TRBV12-3 or TRBV12-4 to TRBJ2-6; D unclear. The V end was cut by 2 bases, the J end by 6 bases, with 8 bases between. The CDR3 covers 14 residues.

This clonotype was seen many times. The CDR3 DNA sequence: TGTGCCAGCAGCTCGAGCTCCAGTGGGACTGAAGCTTTCTTT. It codes for CASSSSSSGTEAFF. The rearrangement uses TRBV11-2 and TRBJ1-1; D call uncertain. This CDR3 spans 14 amino acids. In germline, CDR1 is SGHAT, CDR2 FQNNGV. V was cut by 4 bases and J by 5 bases, with 14 bases left in between.

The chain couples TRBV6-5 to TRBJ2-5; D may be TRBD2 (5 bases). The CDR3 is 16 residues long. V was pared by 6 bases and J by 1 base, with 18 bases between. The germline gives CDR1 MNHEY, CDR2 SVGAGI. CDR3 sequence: CASSYSLGGPQETQYF. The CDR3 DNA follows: TGTGCCAGCAGCTATTCCCTCGGAGGCCCCCAAGAGACCCAGTACTTC.

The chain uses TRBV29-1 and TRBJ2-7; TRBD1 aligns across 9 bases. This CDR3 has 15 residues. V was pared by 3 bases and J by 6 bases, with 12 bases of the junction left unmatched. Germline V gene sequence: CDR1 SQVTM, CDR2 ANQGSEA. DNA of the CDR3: TGCAGCGTTGACACAACCGGGACAGGGATTGGCGAGCAGTACTTC. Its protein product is CSVDTTGTGIGEQYF.

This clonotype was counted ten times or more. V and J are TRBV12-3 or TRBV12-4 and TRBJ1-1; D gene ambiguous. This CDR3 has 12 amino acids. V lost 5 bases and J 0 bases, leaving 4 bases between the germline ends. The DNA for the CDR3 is TGTGCCAGCAGTAGAGTGAACACTGAAGCTTTCTTT. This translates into CASSRVNTEAFF.